This T cell receptor beta chain was identified in a study of shared clonotypes between healthy human individuals (dated by TCRdb to 2018 to 2021). In the study overall: The cohort included three men and two women between 18 and 49 years of age. For each donor, CD4 naive and CD4 memory were each run on three plates, CD8 naive on two plates, and CD8 memory on one plate. To estimate repertoire size and how much clonotype sharing occurs between individuals, the study deeply sequenced the blood TCR repertoires of five or six healthy adults. Different laboratories and diverse techniques were used to prepare libraries and sequence TCR repertoires, to increase sequencing depth and limit assay-specific biases. Leukapheresis yielded between about 0.94 and 10 billion PBMCs per donor.

As regards this clone: Its antigen has not been determined. Base qualities are not recorded, but no much larger clone differs from it by a single base.

In the germline V gene, CDR1 corresponds to SGHRS and CDR2 to YFSETQ. Unmatched junction bases come to 5, with V trimmed by 2 bases and J by 0 bases. The CDR3 measures 18 amino acids from cysteine to phenylalanine. CDR3 DNA is the only sequence kept; it has 54 bases, read in frame from the first base. Donors were healthy HIV-negative adults with no recently reported acute infections or vaccinations. Every donor was a Caucasian adult residing in Nashville, Tennessee, USA. Magnetic negative selection was used to enrich CD4+ T cells, after which naive cells were positively selected on CD45RA and the negative fraction became the memory subset. After blood collection by leukapheresis, PBMCs were isolated using Ficoll-Histopaque density gradient centrifugation and then cryopreserved in the vapor phase of liquid nitrogen. Analytical flow cytometry was used to check the purity and quantity of each magnetically sorted T cell population. Genomic DNA was isolated from every sorted fraction and measured by UV absorbance on a Nanodrop 2000c.

What the work shows at the level of the full study, not this receptor alone: Rarefaction of sorted-subset datasets indicated incomplete sequencing despite the large sequencing depth. Sampling was limited to blood, and TCR repertoires in tissue likely differ from TCR repertoires in blood. Sharing across several donors was observed for 5% to 6.5% of naive CD4, about 3.2% of naive CD8, 2% to 2.5% of memory CD4, and roughly 0.4% of memory CD8 clonotypes. Because the study included only a small number of donors, the genetic and exposure-history diversity represented was limited. Naive subsets generally had larger estimated clonotype richness than memory subsets. Clonotypes shared by all four sorted-subset donors showed higher generation probabilities than non-shared clonotypes. Pairwise subsampling indicated that sequencing depth was expected to affect the degree of clonotype sharing among donors.

Using the deep immunoSEQ assay, multiplex PCR amplified TCR CDR3 regions from genomic DNA. For each cell subset, the extracted genomic DNA was distributed evenly across all wells of several immunoSEQ 96-well plates, and each plate served as one replicate. For sorted subsets, 200 ng of genomic DNA, equivalent to 25,000 to 30,000 T cell genomes, went into each replicate PCR. The purified libraries were quantified using a Qubit 3.0 fluorometer, sized with a Bioanalyzer 2100, and then quantified again using the KAPA Library Quantification kit. A separate single-read 150-cycle Illumina NextSeq 550 flow cell was used to sequence each immunoSEQ 96-well plate. Concerning the study's data processing: Because the immunoSEQ output included only junctional sequences and no quality scores, the filtering could not be the same as the filtering used for full-length reads. To assign V/J genes and CDR3, sequences were annotated against IMGT germline references using PyIR, a Python wrapper for IgBLAST v1.9. Any read was removed if the V/J assignment was weak (E-value above 1e-6), the CDR3 was missing, or the read contained stop codons, out-of-frame junctions, or ambiguous translated residues. V3J clonotypes were defined as sequences sharing an identical inferred V gene, J gene, and CDR3 amino acid sequence. Percentage overlap between repertoires was computed as shared unique clonotypes divided by the size of the smaller repertoire. Three approaches were used to assess repertoire richness: RTK rarefaction, the Chao1 estimator, and Recon v2.1 estimates of unobserved clonotypes. Generation probabilities for all TCRbeta clonotypes obtained by the gDNA method from a handful of donors were computed using OLGA. Sourced from immuneACCESS, this table was stored by TCRdb with only in-frame sequences that have V and J called. A share of the clones is absent; for the studies checked, an unresolved V gene accounts for under half, and the remainder has no known explanation. That table is the source of V, J and clone size, and D and trimming were worked out from the DNA. For this sample there are roughly 2 million clones; approximately 95% appear just once. The ten largest clones represent 0.1% to 0.15% of the sample.

The origin of this receptor is a man aged 18 to 29 in good health. Sequenced sample: naive CD4+ T cells sorted from blood. The sample's cell subset or site label, in plain terms: CD45RA+ positively selected. The V gene is TRBV5-1 and the J gene is TRBJ2-2, with TRBD2 matching 12 junction bases. In nucleotides, the sequence is TGCGCCAGCAGCTTCCTAGCGGGAGGGCCTCCGAACACCGGGGAGCTGTTTTTT. The encoded protein is CASSFLAGGPPNTGELFF.